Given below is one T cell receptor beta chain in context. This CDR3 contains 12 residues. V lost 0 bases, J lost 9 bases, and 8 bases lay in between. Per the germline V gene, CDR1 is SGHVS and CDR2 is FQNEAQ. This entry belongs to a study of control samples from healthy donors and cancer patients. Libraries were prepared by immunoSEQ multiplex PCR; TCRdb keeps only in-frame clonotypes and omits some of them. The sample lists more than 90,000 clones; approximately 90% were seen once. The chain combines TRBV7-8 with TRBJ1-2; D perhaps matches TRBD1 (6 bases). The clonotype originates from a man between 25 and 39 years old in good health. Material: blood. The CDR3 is CASSLAQGSYTF. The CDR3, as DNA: TGTGCCAGCAGCTTAGCGCAGGGGAGCTACACCTTC.